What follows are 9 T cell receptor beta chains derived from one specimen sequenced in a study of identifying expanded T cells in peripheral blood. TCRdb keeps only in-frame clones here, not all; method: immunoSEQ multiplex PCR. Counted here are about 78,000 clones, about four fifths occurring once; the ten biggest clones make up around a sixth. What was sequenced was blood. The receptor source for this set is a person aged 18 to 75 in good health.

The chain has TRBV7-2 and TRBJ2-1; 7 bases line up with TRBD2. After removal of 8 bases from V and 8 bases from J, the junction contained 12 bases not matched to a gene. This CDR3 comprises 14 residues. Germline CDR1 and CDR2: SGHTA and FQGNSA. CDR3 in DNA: TGTGCCAGCTTGTCGTCGGGGGGTTGGGATGAGCAGTTCTTC. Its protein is CASLSSGGWDEQFF.

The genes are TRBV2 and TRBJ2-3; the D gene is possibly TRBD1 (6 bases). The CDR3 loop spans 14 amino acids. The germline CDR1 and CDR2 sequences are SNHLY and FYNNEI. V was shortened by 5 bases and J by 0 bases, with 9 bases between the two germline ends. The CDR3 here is CASSPGASTDTQYF. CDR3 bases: TGTGCCAGCAGTCCAGGGGCTAGCACAGATACGCAGTATTTT.

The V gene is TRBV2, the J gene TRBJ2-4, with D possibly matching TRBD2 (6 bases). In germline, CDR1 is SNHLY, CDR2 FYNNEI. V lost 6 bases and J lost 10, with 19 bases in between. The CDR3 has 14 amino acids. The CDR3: CASRLQAAEGIQYF. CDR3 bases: TGTGCCAGCAGATTACAAGCCGCGGAGGGGATTCAGTACTTC.

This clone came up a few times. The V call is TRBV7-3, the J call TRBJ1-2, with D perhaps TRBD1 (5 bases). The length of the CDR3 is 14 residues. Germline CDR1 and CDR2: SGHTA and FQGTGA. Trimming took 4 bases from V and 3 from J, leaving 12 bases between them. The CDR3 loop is CASSSHGTDYGYTF. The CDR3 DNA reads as TGTGCCAGCAGCTCCCACGGGACGGACTATGGCTACACCTTC.

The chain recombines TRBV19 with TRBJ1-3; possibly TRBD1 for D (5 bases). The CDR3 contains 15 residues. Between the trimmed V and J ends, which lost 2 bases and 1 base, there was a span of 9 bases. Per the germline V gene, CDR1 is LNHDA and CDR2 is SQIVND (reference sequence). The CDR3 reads CASSIIQGSGNTIYF. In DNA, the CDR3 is TGTGCCAGTAGTATAATTCAGGGTTCTGGAAACACCATATATTTT.

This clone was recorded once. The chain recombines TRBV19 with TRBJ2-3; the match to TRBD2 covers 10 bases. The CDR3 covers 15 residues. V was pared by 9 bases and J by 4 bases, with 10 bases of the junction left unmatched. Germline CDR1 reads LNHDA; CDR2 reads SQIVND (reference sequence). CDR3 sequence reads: CASSGLAGGADTQYF. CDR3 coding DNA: TGTGCCAGCAGTGGCTTAGCGGGAGGTGCAGATACGCAGTATTTT.

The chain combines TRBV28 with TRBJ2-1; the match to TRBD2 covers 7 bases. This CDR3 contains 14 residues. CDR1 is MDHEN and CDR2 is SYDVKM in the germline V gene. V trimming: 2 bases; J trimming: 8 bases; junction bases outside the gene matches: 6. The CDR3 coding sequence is TGTGCCAGCAGTTTAGCCCCTCTAGCGGATGAGCAGTTCTTC. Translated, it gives CASSLAPLADEQFF.

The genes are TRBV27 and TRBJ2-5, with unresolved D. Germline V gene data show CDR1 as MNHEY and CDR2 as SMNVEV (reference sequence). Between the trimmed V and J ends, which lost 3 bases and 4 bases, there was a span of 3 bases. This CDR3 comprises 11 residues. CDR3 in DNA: TGTGCCAGCAGTTTGGGAGAGACCCAGTACTTC. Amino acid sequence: CASSLGETQYF.

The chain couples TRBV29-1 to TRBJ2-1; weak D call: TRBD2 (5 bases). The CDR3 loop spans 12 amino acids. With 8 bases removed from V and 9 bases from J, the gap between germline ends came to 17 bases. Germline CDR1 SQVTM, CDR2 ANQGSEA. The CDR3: CSPERFVGEQFF. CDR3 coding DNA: TGCAGCCCGGAGCGGTTCGTCGGTGAGCAGTTCTTC.